This T cell receptor (beta chain) came from a study of T cells in Graves' hyperthyroidism and ophthalmopathy. Amplified TCR beta CDR3 regions came from RNA transcripts. HTBI primers were employed in a first-round RT-PCR of the TCR CDR3. TCRdb reprocessed the multiplex PCR reads with MiXCR, giving one entry per CDR3 protein. The table includes about 540,000 distinct CDR3 sequences, about half detected once. Study-level findings and limits: Stable hyperthyroidism and ophthalmopathy were separated using 13 V-J signatures.

The table lists this clonotype with many counts. The antigen is not known. Germline V gene lookup returns CDR1 MGHDK and CDR2 SYGVNS. This CDR3 has 16 residues. J lost 7 bases, V lost 1 base, and 8 bases had no gene match. This clonotype originated in a woman aged 18-30 years with Graves' hyperthyroidism. This sequence joins TRBV25-1 and TRBJ2-2; 8 positions agree with TRBD1. Sequencing was performed on peripheral blood or thyroid tissue (not recorded which). The CDR3 sequence: CASSEFGAGGGGELFF. In DNA form, the CDR3 reads TGTGCCAGCAGTGAATTTGGAGCAGGGGGCGGCGGGGAGCTGTTTTTT.